This TCR beta chain appears in the sequencing data of a study of cytomegalovirus exposure and HLA in healthy donors. Findings and limits, study-wide: Across all donors, roughly uniform sequencing depth was an assumption of the presence/absence analyses. The study recorded 164 TCR beta chains that were cytomegalovirus-associated. V- and J-gene trimming of TCR beta was linked (in a later analysis) to a missense DCLRE1C variant.

PCR was performed using 60 Vbeta and 13 Jbeta primers. This table comes from immunoSEQ multiplex PCR, and its TCRdb copy is limited to in-frame clones, with some not included. Of around 180,000 clones in the sample, around 82% are singletons; the top ten hold over 2%. Turning to this clone: What it recognizes is unknown.

The CDR3 has 15 amino acids. V shed 6 bases and J shed 8 bases, with 20 bases lying between them. Germline values: CDR1 LNHDA, CDR2 SQIVND (reference sequence). The V gene is TRBV19, the J gene TRBJ2-1; D is unclear. Sequencing was carried out using PBMCs. The sequence derives from a man between 60 and 75 years old in good health and CMV-seronegative. CDR3 nucleotide sequence: TGTGCCAGTAGAGCAGAGGATCAAACAATGTATGAGCAGTTCTTC. Encoded protein: CASRAEDQTMYEQFF.